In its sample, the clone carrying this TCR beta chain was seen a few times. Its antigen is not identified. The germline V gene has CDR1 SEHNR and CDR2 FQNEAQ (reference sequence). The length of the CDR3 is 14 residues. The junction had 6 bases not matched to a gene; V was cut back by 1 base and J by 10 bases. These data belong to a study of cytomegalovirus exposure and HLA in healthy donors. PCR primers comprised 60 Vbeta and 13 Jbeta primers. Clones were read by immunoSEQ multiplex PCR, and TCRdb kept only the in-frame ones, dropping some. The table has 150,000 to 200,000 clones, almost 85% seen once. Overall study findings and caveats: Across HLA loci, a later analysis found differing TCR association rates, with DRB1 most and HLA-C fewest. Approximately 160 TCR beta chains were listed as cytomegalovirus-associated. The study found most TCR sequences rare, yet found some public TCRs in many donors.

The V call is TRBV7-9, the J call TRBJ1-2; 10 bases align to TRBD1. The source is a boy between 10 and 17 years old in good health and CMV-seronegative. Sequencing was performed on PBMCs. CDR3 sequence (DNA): TGTGCCAGCAGCTTAGAGGGGACAGGGGAGATCTACACCTTC. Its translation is CASSLEGTGEIYTF. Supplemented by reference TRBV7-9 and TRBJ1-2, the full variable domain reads DTGVSQNPRHKITKRGQNVTFRCDPISEHNRLYWYRQTLGQGPEFLTYFQNEAQLEKSRLLSDRFSAERPKGSFSTLEIQRTEQGDSAMYLCASSLEGTGEIYTFGSGTRLTVV.